The 10 T cell receptor beta chains below were found in one sample sequenced in a study of blood T cells in healthy people across ages. With a J-beta primer mix and a sample-barcoded 5' primer, a second PCR ran about 7 to 12 cycles. From the 5' RACE reads, TCRdb called clonotypes with MiXCR, one entry per CDR3 protein. Among about 1.7 million distinct CDR3 sequences listed, 25% to 30% were seen once. The specimen was blood. Every receptor here comes from a woman in her 30s in good health.

This clonotype was observed once. V is TRBV5-1 and J is TRBJ2-5; a weak D match, TRBD1 (7 bases). The CDR3 runs to 16 residues. The germline V gene encodes CDR1 SGHRS and CDR2 YFSETQ. The germline V and J ends were trimmed by 4 bases and 4 bases, with 20 bases remaining between them. CDR3 bases: TGCGCCAGCAGCACTATCCCCAACAGGGGACTAGAGACCCAGTACTTC. It encodes CASSTIPNRGLETQYF.

This sequence joins TRBV12-3 or TRBV12-4 and TRBJ2-7; 7 nucleotides align to TRBD2. This CDR3 is built from 12 residues. V was pared by 9 bases and J by 4 bases, with 6 bases of the junction left unmatched. The CDR3 nucleotides read TGTGCCAGAGCGGGGAGGCAGTACGAGCAGTACTTC. Amino acid sequence: CARAGRQYEQYF.

This clonotype was observed a handful of times. The rearrangement links TRBV7-9 to TRBJ2-2; D gene uncertain. Germline CDR1 and CDR2: SEHNR and FQNEAQ (reference sequence). The CDR3 is made up of 12 amino acids. The germline V and J ends were trimmed by 5 bases and 4 bases, with 5 bases remaining between them. The DNA for the CDR3 is TGTGCCAGCAGCGCCGGCACCGGGGAGCTGTTTTTT. It encodes CASSAGTGELFF.

For this clonotype: Given the absence of the conserved phenylalanine or tryptophan at the CDR3 end, a read error is likely. V and J are TRBV6-1 and TRBJ1-5; D ambiguous. CDR3 size: 15 residues. Trimming took 2 bases from V and 4 from J, leaving 12 bases between them. Germline CDR1 and CDR2: MNHNS and SASEGT. The CDR3 sequence is CASSEIWGGNQPQHL. DNA for the CDR3: TGTGCCAGCAGTGAAATCTGGGGAGGGAATCAGCCCCAGCATTTG.

This sequence joins TRBV10-1 and TRBJ1-3, with D uncertain. This CDR3 spans 14 amino acids. Germline V CDR1 and CDR2: WNHNN, SYGVQD (reference sequence). Trimming left V 4 bases short and J 0 bases short, with 7 bases between. The CDR3 here is CASSAGSSGNTIYF. For the CDR3, the DNA is TGCGCCAGCAGTGCGGGGAGCTCTGGAAACACCATATATTTT.

CDR3 protein: CASSRRDFFGYTF. In DNA, the CDR3 is TGTGCCAGCAGCCGGCGGGACTTTTTTGGCTACACCTTC. The V gene is TRBV11-1, the J gene TRBJ1-2; D is possibly TRBD1 (5 bases). This CDR3 has 13 amino acids. The germline CDR1 and CDR2 sequences are SGHAT and FQDESV (reference sequence). V dropped 5 bases and J dropped 7 bases, with 14 bases sitting between them.

The chain recombines TRBV12-3 or TRBV12-4 with TRBJ2-1; TRBD2 matches 8 bases. There are 14 residues in the CDR3. V was clipped by 6 bases and J by 2 bases; unmatched bases: 3. Written as DNA, the CDR3 is TGTGCCAGCAGAGCGGGACTAGCCTACAATGAGCAGTTCTTC. Its translation: CASRAGLAYNEQFF.

The CDR3 DNA reads as TGTGCCAGCAGGAGATCGGGTGGTGAGTTCTTC. This encodes CASRRSGGEFF. J is TRBJ2-1 and V is TRBV12-3 or TRBV12-4; D remains ambiguous. Trimming took 6 bases from V and 14 from J, leaving 14 bases between them. The CDR3 consists of 11 residues.

The V and J genes are TRBV3-1 and TRBJ2-5; the match to TRBD2 covers 10 bases. CDR1 and CDR2 (germline): LGHDT, YNNKEL (reference sequence). This CDR3 spans 18 amino acids. The V segment lost 2 bases and the J segment 4 bases; nucleotides outside the gene matches: 13. The CDR3: CASSQLERGGGVGETQYF. The CDR3 DNA follows: TGTGCCAGCAGCCAATTGGAGCGGGGGGGTGGGGTTGGAGAGACCCAGTACTTC.

There are a few counts of this clonotype. V usage is TRBV12-3 or TRBV12-4 and J usage is TRBJ1-4; TRBD1 agrees at 9 bases. Trimming took 6 bases from V and 7 from J; bases not matched to a gene: 3. This CDR3 contains 13 residues. The CDR3: CASRRDRAEKLFF. In DNA, the CDR3 is TGTGCCAGCAGACGGGACAGGGCTGAAAAACTGTTTTTT.